This T cell receptor beta chain came from a study of early T cells in non-severe SARS-CoV-2 infection. Study at large: Sequencing targeted bulk RNA from unsorted whole blood, leaving chains unpaired.

The trim removed 2 bases at V and 14 bases at J, leaving 10 bases unmatched. This CDR3 is 15 amino acids long. Germline CDR1 and CDR2: MNHEY and SVGAGI. Via MiXCR, TCRdb re-called the 5' RACE reads, giving one row per CDR3 protein. This table has about 110,000 distinct CDR3 sequences, about an eighth appearing once. This clonotype was found many times. The specimen sequenced was whole blood. The J gene is TRBJ1-6, the V gene TRBV6-5; TRBD1 aligns across 9 bases. The TCR was taken from an adult who was a healthcare worker with PCR-confirmed SARS-CoV-2 infection or an uninfected control (not recorded which). The CDR3 protein is CASSYTRTGVKALHF. For the CDR3, the DNA is TGTGCCAGCAGTTACACGCGGACAGGGGTTAAAGCCCTCCACTTT.